This T cell receptor (beta chain) was obtained from a study of metastatic and nonmetastatic thyroid tumors. Study summary: Repertoire comparisons spanned blood and tumor or nodule tissue from malignant and benign thyroid patients.

This clone appeared once. This may arise from a read error, as a much more abundant clone is one base away. Germline trimming cut 2 bases from V and 8 bases from J; bases unmatched to any gene: 10. CDR3 length: 15 amino acids. The V gene's germline CDR1 is SGHTA and CDR2 FQGNSA. TCRdb re-called the PCR reads with MiXCR. The sample records under 55,000 clones, roughly 18% being singletons. Nobody among the patients had been given any treatment before thyroid surgery. The chain employs TRBV7-2 and TRBJ2-5, with 8 positions matching TRBD2. This clonotype was obtained from a female donor with papillary thyroid cancer or a benign thyroid nodule (not recorded which). Some clones in this sample may be carry-over from other donors' samples. Sequenced sample: blood. The CDR3 DNA sequence: TGTGCCAGCAGCTTAAGGTTTACGGGAGGGCATACCCAGTACTTC. This sequence encodes CASSLRFTGGHTQYF.